This T cell receptor beta chain was documented in a study of shared T cell receptors in the human thymus (dated by TCRdb to about 2021). With respect to the entire study: The study investigated the way shared, self-reactive T-cell receptor alpha chains are produced in the human thymus.

Library construction relied on the immunoSEQ multiplex PCR assay. Imported from immuneACCESS, the table was reduced by TCRdb to in-frame sequences with V and J called. These copies leave out some clones; in studies compared against another copy, an unresolved V gene accounts for under half, and the cause of the remainder is not known. In this sample the table shows roughly 710,000 clones, approximately 85% of which occur a single time. The ten most abundant clones make up more than 0.008% of the sample. The germline V gene (reference sequence) sets CDR1 to SEHNR and CDR2 to FQNEAQ. V loses 5 bases at its end and J loses 0 bases; junction bases beyond the gene matches: 16. The cysteine opens and the phenylalanine closes a CDR3 of 19 amino acids. Of all the DNA, just the CDR3 is kept, 57 bases in frame from base 1. As concerns this clone: Its target antigen remains unknown. Qualities for individual bases were not recorded, and no much larger clone is one base off.

These data are also associated with another study on human thymus T cells. According to the second study: Immunologically healthy infants undergoing open corrective cardiac surgery for congenital heart defects in Finland were used as donors. Thymus tissue was obtained as surgical resects removed during corrective cardiac surgery. Biased V and J gene segment usage appeared to be present in both thymic and peripheral blood repertoires. The related research found that thymic TCR repertoires overlapped highly between unrelated individuals. The study used under 10 infant thymus samples plus four related peripheral blood samples to characterize TCR alpha and beta repertoires. Donor ages ranged from about 6 to 250 days, and the cohort comprised five to seven male and a couple of female infants. After being mechanically released from the tissue, thymocytes were kept at -70 degrees C in pellets of roughly 10-33 million cells. A QIAsymphony instrument was used to extract genomic DNA from the frozen cell pellets. The immunoSEQ multiplex PCR assay was used to amplify the TCRB and TCRAD loci from a standardized quantity of quality-controlled genomic DNA. The amplicons covered the V(D)J region and were long enough to include the CDR3 and to identify the V and J genes. Through the commercial immunoSEQ service, the amplicons were sequenced on an Illumina platform. Corrections for primer bias and sequencing errors followed previously described methods, while TCRAD and TCRB definitions were based on the IMGT database. The repertoires were analysed using immunoSEQ Analyzer 3.0 and VDJTools for basic statistics, V/J segment usage, diversity estimates, rarefaction and pairwise overlap. Diversity was estimated with Chao1, ChaoE, Efron-Thisted, Shannon and inverse Simpson indices, and also on datasets down-sampled to the smallest sample. Repertoire overlap was determined by strict matching of CDR3 nucleotide sequence, V gene and J gene, and Jaccard-based multidimensional scaling clustering was applied. Thymus samples yielded on average about 810,000 unique TCRB clonotypes, compared with roughly 80,000 from blood samples.

Sequenced material: thymocytes. Rearrangement joined TRBV7-9 to TRBJ1-3; TRBD1 fits 7 bases in the junction. This receptor was taken from a girl under two years old with a congenital heart defect. Donor details come from another sample of the same person, matched by shared clones. The nucleotide sequence is given as TGTGCCAGCAGCGACCGACAGGGCAGCCCCCACTCCTCTGGAAACACCATATATTTT. Translated, it gives CASSDRQGSPHSSGNTIYF.